This T cell receptor (beta chain) was profiled in a study of T-cell reconstitution after alpha-beta-depleted transplantation in children. General observations from the study: Some patients' high day-60 TCRbeta diversity was attributed to recipient cells surviving conditioning. Newly generated T cells supplied most T-cell counts and diversity one year post-transplant. The study reportedly traced alpha-beta T cells about two months after transplant to several hundred expanded graft clones.

TCRbeta library construction was performed incorporating unique molecular identifiers. TCRdb ran MiXCR on the PCR reads and lists one entry per CDR3 protein. In the table there are approximately 190,000 distinct CDR3 sequences, roughly 6.3% of which are singletons. V was clipped by 7 bases and J by 4 bases, with 30 bases between them. This CDR3 has 19 residues. This clonotype came up many times. The target antigen is unknown. Sequencing used PBMCs, obtained before TCRalphabeta/CD19-depleted stem cell transplant. This clonotype originated in a girl less than two years old with combined immunodeficiency, due to receive a stem cell transplant. This chain connects TRBV12-3 or TRBV12-4 to TRBJ2-3; possibly TRBD1 for D (5 bases). CDR3 region: CASTLLGLGFSYRSDTQYF. In nucleotides, the CDR3 is TGTGCCAGCACCTTACTTGGGCTTGGATTTTCATACAGGTCAGATACGCAGTATTTT.